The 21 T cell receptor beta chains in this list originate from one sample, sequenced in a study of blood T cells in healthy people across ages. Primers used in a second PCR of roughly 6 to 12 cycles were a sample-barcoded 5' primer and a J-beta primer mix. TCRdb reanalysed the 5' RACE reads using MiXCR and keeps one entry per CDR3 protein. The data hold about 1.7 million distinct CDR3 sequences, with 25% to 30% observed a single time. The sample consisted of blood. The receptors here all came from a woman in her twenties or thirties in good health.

As DNA, the CDR3 is TGTGCCAGCAGTTTTTGGTCGATGGCGGGAGGTGACTCCTACAATGAGCAGTTCTTC. This gives the protein CASSFWSMAGGDSYNEQFF. The chain recombines TRBV6-5 with TRBJ2-1, with 8 nucleotides matching TRBD2. The germline V gene has CDR1 MNHEY and CDR2 SVGAGI. This CDR3 contains 19 residues. V was clipped by 4 bases and J by 0 bases; unmatched bases: 14.

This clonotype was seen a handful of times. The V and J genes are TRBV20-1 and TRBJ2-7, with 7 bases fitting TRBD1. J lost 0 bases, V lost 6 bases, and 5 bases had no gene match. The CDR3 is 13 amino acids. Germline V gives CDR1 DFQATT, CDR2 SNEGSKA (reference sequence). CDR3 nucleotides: TGCAGTGCGGCTGGACAGGCCTCCTACGAGCAGTACTTC. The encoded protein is CSAAGQASYEQYF.

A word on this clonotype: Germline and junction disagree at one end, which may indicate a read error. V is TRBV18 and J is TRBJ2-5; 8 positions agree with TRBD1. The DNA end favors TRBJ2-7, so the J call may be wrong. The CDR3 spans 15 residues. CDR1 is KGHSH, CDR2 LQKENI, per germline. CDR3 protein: CASSPLDRAVDEQYF. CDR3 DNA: TGTGCCAGTTCACCCCTGGACAGGGCGGTCGACGAGCAGTACTTC.

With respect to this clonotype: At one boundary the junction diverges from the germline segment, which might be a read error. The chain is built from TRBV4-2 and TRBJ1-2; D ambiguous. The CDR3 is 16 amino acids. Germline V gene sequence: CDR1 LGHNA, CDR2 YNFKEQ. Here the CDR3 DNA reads TGTGTCAGCAGCCAAGAATGGCTGTCACAGCAAGGAGGCTACACCTTC. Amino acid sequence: CVSSQEWLSQQGGYTF.

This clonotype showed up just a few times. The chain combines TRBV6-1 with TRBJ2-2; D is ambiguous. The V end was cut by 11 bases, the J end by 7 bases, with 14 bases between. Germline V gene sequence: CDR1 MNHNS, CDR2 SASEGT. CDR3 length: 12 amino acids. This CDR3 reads CAGGRFSGELFF. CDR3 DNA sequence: TGTGCCGGTGGCAGGTTTAGCGGGGAGCTGTTTTTT.

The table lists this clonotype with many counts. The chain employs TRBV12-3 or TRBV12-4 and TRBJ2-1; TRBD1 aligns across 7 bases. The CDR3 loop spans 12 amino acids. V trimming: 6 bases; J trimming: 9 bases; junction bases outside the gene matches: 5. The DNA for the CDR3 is TGTGCCAGCAGCCGACAGGGTCCTGAGCAGTTCTTC. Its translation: CASSRQGPEQFF.

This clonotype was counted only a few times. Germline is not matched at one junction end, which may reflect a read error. CDR3 residues: CASGEGYSYGDTQYF. The CDR3 DNA follows: TGTGCCAGCGGCGAGGGGTACAGCTATGGAGATACACAGTATTTT. The V and J genes are TRBV7-2 and TRBJ2-3; either TRBD1 or TRBD2 may fit D (5 bases each). This CDR3 has 15 residues. From germline, CDR1 is SGHTA and CDR2 FQGNSA. Variable domain in full (rest from reference TRBV7-2 and TRBJ2-3): GAGVSQSPSNKVTEKGKDVELRCDPISGHTALYWYRQSLGQGLEFLIYFQGNSAPDKSGLPSDRFSAERTGGSVSTLTIQRTQQEDSAVYLCASGEGYSYGDTQYFGPGTRLTVL.

CDR3 coding DNA: TGTGCCACCAGTCACGGGAATTCACCCCTCCACTTT. Its protein product is CATSHGNSPLHF. V gene TRBV24-1 combines with J gene TRBJ1-6; D gene unclear. V dropped 6 bases and J dropped 7 bases, with 6 bases sitting between them. Germline-derived CDR1 and CDR2 are KGHDR and SFDVKD. The CDR3 length is 12 residues.

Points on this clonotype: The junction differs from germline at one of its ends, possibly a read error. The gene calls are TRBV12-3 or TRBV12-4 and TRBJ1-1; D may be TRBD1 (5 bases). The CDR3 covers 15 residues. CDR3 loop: CASNLMLGGKDEAFF. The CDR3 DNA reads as TGTGCCAGCAATTTAATGCTGGGGGGGAAGGATGAAGCTTTCTTT.

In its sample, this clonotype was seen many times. CDR3 amino acids: CSVGTSGKNNEQFF. The DNA for the CDR3 is TGCAGCGTTGGGACTAGCGGGAAGAACAATGAGCAGTTCTTC. The chain uses TRBV29-1 and TRBJ2-1; TRBD2 matches at 12 bases. The CDR3 has 14 residues. The germline CDR1 and CDR2 sequences are SQVTM and ANQGSEA. V was clipped by 4 bases and J by 5 bases; unmatched bases: 3.

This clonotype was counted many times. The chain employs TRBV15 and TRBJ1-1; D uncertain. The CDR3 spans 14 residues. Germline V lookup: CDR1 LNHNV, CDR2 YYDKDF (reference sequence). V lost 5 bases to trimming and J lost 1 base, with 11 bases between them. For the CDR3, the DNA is TGTGCCACCAGCCGTGGGAAGGAGAACACTGAAGCTTTCTTT. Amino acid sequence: CATSRGKENTEAFF.

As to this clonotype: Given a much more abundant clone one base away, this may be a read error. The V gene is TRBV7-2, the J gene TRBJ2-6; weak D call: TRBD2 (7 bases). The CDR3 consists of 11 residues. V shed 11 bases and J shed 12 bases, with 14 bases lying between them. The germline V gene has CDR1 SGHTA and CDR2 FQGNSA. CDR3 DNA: TGTGCCTACGAAAGGGGGGGCGTCCTGACTTTC. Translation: CAYERGGVLTF.

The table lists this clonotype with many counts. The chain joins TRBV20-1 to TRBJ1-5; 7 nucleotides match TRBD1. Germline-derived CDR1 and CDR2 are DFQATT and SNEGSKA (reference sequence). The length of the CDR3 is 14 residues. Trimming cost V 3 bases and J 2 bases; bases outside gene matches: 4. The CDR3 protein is CSASSGGRNQPQHF. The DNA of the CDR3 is TGCAGTGCTAGCTCAGGGGGTCGCAATCAGCCCCAGCATTTT.

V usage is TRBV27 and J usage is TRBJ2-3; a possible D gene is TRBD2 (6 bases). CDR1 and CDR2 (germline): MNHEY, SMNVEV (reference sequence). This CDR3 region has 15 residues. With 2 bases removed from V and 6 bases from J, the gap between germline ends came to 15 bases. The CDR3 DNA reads TGTGCCAGCAGTTTAAGGCCCAATGGGAGGGATACGCAGTATTTT. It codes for CASSLRPNGRDTQYF.

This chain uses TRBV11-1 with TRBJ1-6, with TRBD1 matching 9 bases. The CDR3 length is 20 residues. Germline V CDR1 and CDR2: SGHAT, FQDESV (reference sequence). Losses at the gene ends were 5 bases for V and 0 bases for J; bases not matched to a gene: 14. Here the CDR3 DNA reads TGTGCCAGCAGCCCAAGAACGGGACAGGGTGAAAGCTCCTATAATTCACCCCTCCACTTT. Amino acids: CASSPRTGQGESSYNSPLHF.

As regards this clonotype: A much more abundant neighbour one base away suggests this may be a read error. The CDR3: CATSESQGETQYF. In nucleotides, the CDR3 is TGTGCCACCAGTGAATCCCAGGGGGAGACCCAGTACTTC. The chain combines TRBV24-1 with TRBJ2-5, with D perhaps TRBD1 (6 bases). V lost 4 bases to trimming and J lost 5 bases, with 10 bases between them. The CDR3 extends over 13 amino acids. Germline CDR1 reads KGHDR; CDR2 reads SFDVKD.

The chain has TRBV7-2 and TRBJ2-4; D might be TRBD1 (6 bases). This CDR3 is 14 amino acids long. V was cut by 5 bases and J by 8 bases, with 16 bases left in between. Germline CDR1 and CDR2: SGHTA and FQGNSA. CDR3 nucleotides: TGTGCCAGCAGCAAACAGGGTCCTTCGCACATTCAGTACTTC. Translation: CASSKQGPSHIQYF.

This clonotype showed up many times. The CDR3 loop is CASSPRSTYYLGGKNADTQYF. CDR3 nucleotide sequence: TGTGCCAGCAGCCCCCGTTCCACGTACTATTTGGGAGGGAAAAACGCAGATACGCAGTATTTT. The gene calls are TRBV7-8 and TRBJ2-3; TRBD2 matches at 7 bases. The CDR3 extends over 21 amino acids. V trimming: 5 bases; J trimming: 4 bases; junction bases outside the gene matches: 27. The germline V gene has CDR1 SGHVS and CDR2 FQNEAQ.

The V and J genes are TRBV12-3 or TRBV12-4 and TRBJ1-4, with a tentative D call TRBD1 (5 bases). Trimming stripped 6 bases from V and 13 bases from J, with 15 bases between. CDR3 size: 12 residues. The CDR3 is CASSFRGGGLFF. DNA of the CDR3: TGTGCCAGCAGCTTTCGGGGGGGTGGACTGTTTTTT.

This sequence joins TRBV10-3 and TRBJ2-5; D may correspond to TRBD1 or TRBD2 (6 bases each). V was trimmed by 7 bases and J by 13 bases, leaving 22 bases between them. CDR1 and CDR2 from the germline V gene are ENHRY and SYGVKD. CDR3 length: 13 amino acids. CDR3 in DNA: TGTGCCATCAAGCCAGGGGAGGCTTACGAGCGGTACTTC. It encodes CAIKPGEAYERYF.

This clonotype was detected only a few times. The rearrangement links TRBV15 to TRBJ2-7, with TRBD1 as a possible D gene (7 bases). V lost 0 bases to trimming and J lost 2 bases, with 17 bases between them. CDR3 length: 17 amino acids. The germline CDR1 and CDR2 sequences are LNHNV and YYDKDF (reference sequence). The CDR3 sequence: CATSREVGGTDTYEQYF. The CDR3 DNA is TGTGCCACCAGCAGAGAGGTTGGCGGGACAGATACCTACGAGCAGTACTTC.